The entry that follows covers one T cell receptor beta chain sequence. Authors' data handling: It was from reference gene primer amplification that nucleated cell counts were estimated. TCRdb's copy holds only in-frame clones and misses some; the assay was immunoSEQ multiplex PCR. V, J and clone size reflect that table, while D and trimming were determined from the DNA. The table has tens of thousands of clones, about nine tenths seen once. This entry is derived from a study of blood T cell repertoires in COVID-19. Looked up from germline, CDR1 is SGHDT and CDR2 is YYEEEE. The V gene end was trimmed by 4 bases and the J gene end by 1 base; junction bases not matched to a gene: 6. The CDR3 sequence is 15 residues long.

The origin of this receptor is a woman over 75 with acute or convalescent COVID-19. The chain combines TRBV5-6 with TRBJ1-2, with 8 bases fitting TRBD1. The sample taken for sequencing was peripheral blood. The CDR3 coding sequence is TGTGCCAGCAGCACCTGGGACAGGTTTAACTATGGCTACACCTTC. Translation gives CASSTWDRFNYGYTF.